Following are 18 T cell receptor beta chains from one sample sequenced in a study of blood T cell repertoires in COVID-19. Sequencing was performed with immunoSEQ multiplex PCR; in TCRdb, only in-frame clones are kept and a portion is missing. The data show nearly 15,000 clones, with approximately 88% seen just once and more than 8.5% held by the top ten. The specimen was peripheral blood. The receptors derive from a human donor in a cohort sampled during active COVID-19.

The J gene is TRBJ2-2, the V gene TRBV28, with a possible D match to TRBD2 (6 bases). Germline lookup yields CDR1 MDHEN and CDR2 SYDVKM. Trimming took off 2 bases at V and 6 bases at J, with 22 bases between the two ends. The CDR3 covers 18 residues. CDR3 region: CASSLQNPGRGLPGELFF. As DNA, the CDR3 is TGTGCCAGCAGTTTACAAAACCCCGGGAGAGGGTTACCCGGGGAGCTGTTTTTT.

Here the CDR3 DNA reads TGTGCCAGCAGCCCAAGTTCGGCAGGGGGGTACGAGCAGTACTTC. Its translation: CASSPSSAGGYEQYF. The chain couples TRBV11-2 to TRBJ2-7; a weak D match, TRBD1 (7 bases). The length of the CDR3 is 15 residues. Germline CDR1 reads SGHAT; CDR2 reads FQNNGV. Trimming removed 5 bases at V and 4 bases at J, with 18 bases between.

The gene calls are TRBV11-3 and TRBJ2-7, with D possibly matching TRBD2 (5 bases). Germline CDR1 and CDR2: SGHNT and YENEEA. Trimming took 8 bases from V and 1 from J, leaving 18 bases between them. This CDR3 has 15 amino acids. CDR3 coding DNA: TGTGCCAGCCGATCCCGCCGGGGTACTTCCTACGAGCAGTACTTC. Translating it yields CASRSRRGTSYEQYF.

The gene calls are TRBV7-9 and TRBJ2-1; D might be TRBD1 (5 bases). Germline-derived CDR1 and CDR2 are SEHNR and FQNEAQ (reference sequence). V was clipped by 1 base and J by 5 bases, with 9 bases between them. The CDR3 loop spans 14 amino acids. The CDR3 reads CASSLGGMNNEQFF. The CDR3 DNA reads as TGTGCCAGCAGCTTAGGGGGCATGAACAATGAGCAGTTCTTC.

The chain is built from TRBV12-3 or TRBV12-4 and TRBJ1-6, with D unresolved. This CDR3 spans 13 amino acids. Trimming pared 2 bases from V and 7 bases from J, leaving 6 bases between. The CDR3 DNA sequence: TGTGCCAGCAGTTTAACAGAGAATTCACCCCTCCACTTT. This translates into CASSLTENSPLHF.

The genes are TRBV7-8 and TRBJ1-6, with D hard to call. The CDR3 contains 14 residues. From germline, CDR1 is SGHVS and CDR2 FQNEAQ. Trimming took 1 base from V and 5 from J, leaving 6 bases between them. The DNA for the CDR3 is TGTGCCAGCAGCTTAGGAAACAATAATTCACCCCTCCACTTT. It is translated as CASSLGNNNSPLHF.

The chain couples TRBV7-3 to TRBJ1-5; D is perhaps TRBD1 (5 bases). Trimming removed 2 bases at V and 7 bases at J, with 9 bases between. The CDR3 length is 13 residues. From germline, CDR1 is SGHTA and CDR2 FQGTGA. CDR3 in amino acids: CASSLSWGQPQHF. DNA of the CDR3: TGTGCCAGCAGCTTATCTTGGGGCCAGCCCCAGCATTTT. Full variable domain (missing parts from reference TRBV7-3 and TRBJ1-5): GAGVSQTPSNKVTEKGKYVELRCDPISGHTALYWYRQSLGQGPEFLIYFQGTGAADDSGLPNDRFFAVRPEGSVSTLKIQRTERGDSAVYLCASSLSWGQPQHFGDGTRLSIL.

The chain employs TRBV14 and TRBJ1-1; the match to TRBD1 covers 9 bases. CDR1 SGHDN and CDR2 FVKESK come from the germline V gene. With 7 bases clipped from V and 2 bases from J, the junction kept 2 bases outside the gene matches. This CDR3 is 13 amino acids long. The CDR3 DNA reads TGTGCCAGCAACAGGGGGCTTAACACTGAAGCTTTCTTT. Protein sequence: CASNRGLNTEAFF.

V and J are TRBV5-1 and TRBJ1-2; 7 positions match TRBD1. Germline lookup yields CDR1 SGHRS and CDR2 YFSETQ. CDR3 length: 17 amino acids. J gave up 3 bases and V 0 bases, and 11 bases lay outside the gene matches. The CDR3 protein is CASSLVGIEGGDYGYTF. CDR3 sequence (DNA): TGCGCCAGCAGCTTGGTGGGAATTGAAGGGGGCGACTATGGCTACACCTTC.

The rearrangement uses TRBV3-1 (or the pseudogene TRBV3-2) and TRBJ2-1, with a possible D match to TRBD2 (6 bases). Trimming left V 4 bases short and J 5 bases short, with 15 bases between. This CDR3 region has 15 residues. Per the germline V gene, CDR1 is LGHDT and CDR2 is YNNKEL (reference sequence). The CDR3 loop reads CASSLRWGGNNEQFF. Written as DNA, the CDR3 is TGTGCCAGCAGCCTACGCTGGGGCGGGAACAATGAGCAGTTCTTC.

This chain links TRBV7-9 with TRBJ1-4; 7 nucleotides align to TRBD1. The V and J ends lost 5 bases and 7 bases, in that order; junction bases with no gene match: 10. The CDR3 runs to 15 residues. Looked up from germline, CDR1 is SEHNR and CDR2 is FQNEAQ (reference sequence). The CDR3 sequence is CASSPNQGDVEKLFF. CDR3 DNA sequence: TGTGCCAGCAGCCCAAATCAGGGGGACGTTGAAAAACTGTTTTTT.

The V call is TRBV5-1, the J call TRBJ2-3; D is possibly TRBD2 (5 bases). The CDR3 loop spans 14 amino acids. V lost 9 bases and J lost 6, with 20 bases in between. CDR1 is SGHRS, CDR2 YFSETQ, per germline. The CDR3 DNA reads as TGCGCCACCCAGCGGTACAGTGGCGGGGATACGCAGTATTTT. Translation gives CATQRYSGGDTQYF.

V usage is TRBV18 and J usage is TRBJ2-1; possibly TRBD2 for D (5 bases). This CDR3 has 16 amino acids. V dropped 3 bases and J dropped 8 bases, with 20 bases sitting between them. From germline, CDR1 is KGHSH and CDR2 LQKENI. CDR3 in DNA: TGTGCCAGCTCACCCCCGGGGTTCCGGGTCGGGGATGAGCAGTTCTTC. It encodes CASSPPGFRVGDEQFF.

V is TRBV13 and J is TRBJ2-7; TRBD2 agrees at 7 bases. Germline CDR1 is PRHDT and CDR2 is FYEKMQ (reference sequence). V trimming: 5 bases; J trimming: 5 bases; junction bases outside the gene matches: 6. The CDR3 runs to 13 residues. The CDR3 DNA sequence: TGTGCCAGCAGCCAAGGACTAGTCAACGAGCAGTACTTC. It yields the protein CASSQGLVNEQYF.

The chain is built from TRBV6-5 and TRBJ2-7; D possibly corresponds to TRBD2 (6 bases). Trimming shortened V by 0 bases and J by 4 bases, and 13 bases separated the two germline ends. CDR3 size: 15 residues. Germline V gene sequence: CDR1 MNHEY, CDR2 SVGAGI. CDR3 amino acids: CASSYSPPGVYEQYF. The CDR3, as DNA: TGTGCCAGCAGTTACTCGCCGCCGGGGGTGTACGAGCAGTACTTC.

The rearrangement links TRBV4-1 to TRBJ2-5; TRBD2 aligns across 11 bases. The CDR3 has 15 amino acids. Germline V CDR1 and CDR2: MGHRA, YSYEKL. The junction had 3 bases not matched to a gene; V was cut back by 4 bases and J by 2 bases. The CDR3 reads CASSPGLAEQETQYF. The CDR3 region has the DNA TGCGCCAGCAGCCCGGGACTAGCGGAACAAGAGACCCAGTACTTC.

This clone was counted between two and nine times. V usage is TRBV27 and J usage is TRBJ1-6, with 9 bases matching TRBD1. Germline V gene data show CDR1 as MNHEY and CDR2 as SMNVEV (reference sequence). Trimming took 8 bases from V and 10 from J; bases not matched to a gene: 9. The CDR3 contains 14 residues. The CDR3 sequence is CASAPYRGRSPLHF. In DNA form, the CDR3 reads TGTGCCAGCGCCCCTTACAGGGGGCGATCACCCCTCCACTTT.

This clone appeared a few times. This chain uses TRBV18 with TRBJ2-7; perhaps TRBD2 as D (6 bases). Germline values: CDR1 KGHSH, CDR2 LQKENI. V was trimmed by 0 bases and J by 4 bases, leaving 7 bases between them. The CDR3 has 13 residues. CDR3 nucleotide sequence: TGTGCCAGCTCACCACCGGGAGGATACGAGCAGTACTTC. Protein: CASSPPGGYEQYF.